These T cell receptor beta chains were read from a single sample in a study of blood T cell repertoires in COVID-19. Some clones are missing from TCRdb's copy, which holds only in-frame ones; the method was immunoSEQ multiplex PCR. Here the sample spans 290,000 or so clones, around 86% being singletons. The sample taken for sequencing was PBMCs or T cells enriched from blood (not recorded which). These receptor sequences come from a woman between 18 and 30 years old who had recovered from COVID-19. Both conserved end residues are trimmed from each CDR3. Clone size is stated in some rows and not others, as once, few, many or a class when expanded.

v_gene,abundance,CDR3aa
TRBV29-1,NA,SVGGGYGNQPQH
TRBV7-2,NA,ASSFGLAGRTDTQY
TRBV28,NA,ASSFHRGANVLT
TRBV19,NA,ASSINSGANVLT
TRBV7-2,NA,ASSPTGTVGYT
TRBV9,NA,ASSVATGRSNTGELF
TRBV6-4,NA,ASSPLGLAKNIQY
TRBV25-1,NA,ASSEYYREPSDTGELF
TRBV11-2,few,ASSLFRYYEQY
TRBV4-2,NA,ASSQDGLAGLTSYEQY
TRBV7-2,few,ASSLDSRGLSDTQY
TRBV18,NA,SSRDSKNIQY
TRBV4-1,NA,ASSQEVQDNQPQH
TRBV27,NA,ASSLGRYTEAF
TRBV7-9,NA,ASSPGLAGELAKNIQY
TRBV7-9,NA,ASSLAVRSNEQF
TRBV19,NA,ASSIPRQATNEKLF
TRBV3-1/TRBV3-2,NA,ASSQETGWLQAKNIQY
TRBV10-3,NA,AISEVGGEDTEAF
TRBV10-3,NA,AISDPGQPHGELF
TRBV10-2,NA,ATDRGPDTEAF
TRBV19,NA,ASSIRRESYEQY
TRBV18,NA,ASSSSGQGANEQF
TRBV15,once,ATSRDDGVLH
TRBV30,NA,AWSPGTGVRQTQY
TRBV7-9,NA,ASSRQGNTEAF
TRBV4-1,NA,ASSEERGLGNTIY
TRBV28,NA,ASSLTGGEFVEGYT
TRBV14,NA,ASSQGATQVYGYT
TRBV27,NA,ASSHSSGTGELF
TRBV4-2,NA,ASSQDGTSGHSTDTQY
TRBV6-2/TRBV6-3,once,ASSYARDYATNEQF
TRBV5-4,NA,ASNLYLKTGTSGGNEQF
TRBV19,NA,ASSRTLPHNGYT
TRBV28,NA,ASSQQREFGLEQY
TRBV7-9,NA,ASSRKQGTEAF
TRBV5-4,NA,ASRKAGNTGELF
TRBV5-6,few,ASSSSGLGVYEQY
TRBV6-2/TRBV6-3,NA,ASSYRGVGAEAF
TRBV9,NA,ASSVGSGRAFEQF
TRBV19,NA,ASSIGAGERADIQY
TRBV3-1/TRBV3-2,NA,ASSRTGTGANTGELF
TRBV6-2/TRBV6-3,once,ASSGTGGQPQH
TRBV7-3,NA,ASSSGPIGGVRYTEAF
TRBV13,NA,ASSFWVGLHRENTDTQY
TRBV18,NA,ASSPPGTLGDTEAF
TRBV14,NA,ASSQDSPGQGPNYGYT